Listed here are 8 T cell receptor beta chains from one sample, sequenced in a study of T cells after yellow fever vaccination. TCRdb independently ran MiXCR on the 5' RACE reads; one entry per CDR3 protein. The data contain 150,000 to 200,000 distinct CDR3 sequences, approximately 9.9% of them singletons. The sequenced sample was CD8+ T cells sorted from PBMCs, obtained 15 days after the yellow fever booster vaccination. The receptors derive from a man aged 18 to 29 who received the YFV17D yellow fever vaccine.

The CDR3 nucleotides read TGCGCCAGCAGTCCATACGGGACTAGCGGGGGGACCACAGATACGCAGTATTTT. Translated, it gives CASSPYGTSGGTTDTQYF. V usage is TRBV5-1 and J usage is TRBJ2-3; 15 bases agree with TRBD2. This CDR3 spans 18 amino acids. Germline assignment: CDR1 SGHRS and CDR2 YFSETQ. V was pared by 5 bases and J by 2 bases, with 9 bases of the junction left unmatched.

The J gene is TRBJ1-2, the V gene TRBV15, with TRBD1 matching over 8 bases. Looked up from germline, CDR1 is LNHNV and CDR2 is YYDKDF (reference sequence). This CDR3 region has 14 residues. With 0 bases clipped from V and 8 bases from J, the junction kept 5 bases outside the gene matches. The DNA for the CDR3 is TGTGCCACCAGCAGAGATTCAGGACAGGGAGGCTACACCTTC. Amino acid sequence: CATSRDSGQGGYTF.

This clonotype appeared a few times. The chain has TRBV28 and TRBJ2-3; the D is unclear. The CDR3 spans 14 residues. V lost 2 bases, J lost 6 bases, and 12 bases lay in between. Germline lookup yields CDR1 MDHEN and CDR2 SYDVKM. This chain's CDR3 is CASSLLSRSDTQYF. The CDR3 DNA is TGTGCCAGCAGTTTACTTTCCCGGAGCGATACGCAGTATTTT. Together with reference TRBV28 and TRBJ2-3, the CDR3 gives the full variable domain: DVKVTQSSRYLVKRTGEKVFLECVQDMDHENMFWYRQDPGLGLRLIYFSYDVKMKEKGDIPEGYSVSREKKERFSLILESASTNQTSMYLCASSLLSRSDTQYFGPGTRLTVL.

This clonotype was counted ten times or more. This chain uses TRBV15 with TRBJ1-1; no firm D call. V lost 6 bases, J lost 2 bases, and 13 bases lay in between. Germline values: CDR1 LNHNV, CDR2 YYDKDF (reference sequence). The CDR3 loop spans 14 amino acids. CDR3 sequence reads: CATRSDKANTEAFF. CDR3 DNA sequence: TGTGCCACCAGGTCCGACAAGGCTAACACTGAAGCTTTCTTT.

V gene TRBV12-3 or TRBV12-4 combines with J gene TRBJ2-5; tentatively, D is TRBD2 (7 bases). This CDR3 spans 16 amino acids. Trimming took off 1 base at V and 3 bases at J, with 15 bases between the two ends. This CDR3 reads CASSLVGGASKETQYF. The CDR3 nucleotides read TGTGCCAGCAGTTTAGTGGGGGGGGCAAGTAAAGAGACCCAGTACTTC.

The chain uses TRBV12-3 or TRBV12-4 and TRBJ1-5, with D hard to call. V shed 1 base and J shed 0 bases, with 4 bases lying between them. This CDR3 is 14 amino acids long. CDR3 coding DNA: TGTGCCAGCAGTTTAGTGAGTAGCAATCAGCCCCAGCATTTT. It yields the protein CASSLVSSNQPQHF.

Many counts were recorded for this clonotype. The chain carries TRBV12-3 or TRBV12-4 and TRBJ2-2; D ambiguous. The germline V and J ends were trimmed by 3 bases and 6 bases, with 17 bases remaining between them. CDR3 size: 16 residues. CDR3 sequence: CASSFGSLKGAGELFF. As DNA, the CDR3 is TGTGCCAGCAGTTTTGGCAGCCTCAAAGGAGCCGGGGAGCTGTTTTTT.

At least ten counts were recorded for this clonotype. This chain uses TRBV20-1 with TRBJ2-7, with D possibly being TRBD1 (7 bases). The CDR3 is made up of 15 amino acids. The ends were cut back, 0 bases at V and 2 bases at J, with 14 bases in the middle. Germline CDR1 DFQATT, CDR2 SNEGSKA (reference sequence). In DNA, the CDR3 is TGCAGTGCTAGAGATCCAGGGGGGACCACCTACGAGCAGTACTTC. It yields the protein CSARDPGGTTYEQYF.